These 4 T cell receptor beta chains were all obtained from the same sample, sequenced in a study of T cell changes during pregnancy in multiple sclerosis. Sequencing used immunoSEQ multiplex PCR; TCRdb keeps in-frame clones, though not all of them. Here the sample spans about 94,000 clones, 85% to 95% being singletons. The source material was peripheral blood, sampled after pregnancy. The receptors were gathered from a female donor with multiple sclerosis, enrolled in a pregnancy study.

The gene calls are TRBV27 and TRBJ2-7; D possibly corresponds to TRBD1 (6 bases). The CDR3 length is 12 residues. Trimming left V 7 bases short and J 2 bases short, with 9 bases between. Germline V gene sequence: CDR1 MNHEY, CDR2 SMNVEV (reference sequence). The CDR3 protein is CASTGQTYEQYF. CDR3 nucleotides: TGTGCCAGCACCGGACAGACCTACGAGCAGTACTTC.

CDR3 sequence (DNA): TGTGCCAGCAGTTTATCGGGAGCGGGTAATGAGCAGTTCTTC. Protein: CASSLSGAGNEQFF. The chain has TRBV27 and TRBJ2-1, with a possible D match to TRBD2 (6 bases). Germline CDR1 reads MNHEY; CDR2 reads SMNVEV (reference sequence). V was clipped by 0 bases and J by 7 bases, with 10 bases between them. The CDR3 sequence is 14 residues long.

The chain has TRBV7-2 and TRBJ1-3, with D unresolved. Trimming removed 1 base at V and 1 base at J, with 11 bases between. CDR1 SGHTA and CDR2 FQGNSA come from the germline V gene. This CDR3 has 16 residues. The CDR3 reads CASSLDYSGSGNTIYF. The CDR3 DNA reads as TGTGCCAGCAGCTTAGATTATTCGGGTTCTGGAAACACCATATATTTT. The variable domain in full, with the rest retrieved from reference TRBV7-2 and TRBJ1-3, is GAGVSQSPSNKVTEKGKDVELRCDPISGHTALYWYRQSLGQGLEFLIYFQGNSAPDKSGLPSDRFSAERTGGSVSTLTIQRTQQEDSAVYLCASSLDYSGSGNTIYFGEGSWLTVV.

This clone occurred once. The chain employs TRBV13 and TRBJ2-1; 8 bases line up with TRBD1. With V trimmed by 6 bases and J by 0 bases, 1 base remained unmatched. Germline CDR1 is PRHDT and CDR2 is FYEKMQ (reference sequence). This CDR3 has 14 residues. The CDR3 spells CASRGQDSYNEQFF. For the CDR3, the DNA is TGTGCCAGCAGGGGACAGGACTCCTACAATGAGCAGTTCTTC.